This TCR beta chain was documented in a study of graft-versus-host responses after intestinal transplantation (dated by TCRdb to about 2021). For the study in its entirety: Recipients received multivisceral, liver-intestinal, or isolated intestinal transplants. Samples from three later patients were sequenced in-house on an Illumina MiSeq with MiXCR processing rather than by the commercial service. A peak of at least 4% donor T cells among recipient peripheral blood mononuclear cells was the definition used for donor T cell macrochimerism. Graft-versus-host and host-versus-graft alloreactive T cell clones were tracked in the graft, circulation and bone marrow after intestinal transplantation using bulk TCR-beta CDR3 sequencing. All recipients received anti-thymocyte globulin induction followed by maintenance tacrolimus and steroids for roughly 3 years. Alloreactive clones were identified by sequencing pre-transplant mixed lymphocyte reaction products and comparing these products with unstimulated pre-transplant donor and recipient T cells. The cohort enrolled 20 to 25 intestinal transplant recipients including one retransplant, and a few patients lacking pretransplant specimens were excluded.

Receptors were amplified or captured by the immunoSEQ multiplex PCR assay. In most patients, genomic DNA was isolated using the Qiagen DNeasy Blood and Tissue Kit and sent frozen to Adaptive Biotechnologies for TCR sequencing. For most patients, genomic DNA was subjected to high-throughput TCR-beta CDR3 sequencing by Adaptive Biotechnologies. Processing in the source paper ran as follows. Adaptive's ImmunoSEQ software was the source of the TCR sequencing data for around 20 patients, while a few other patients were processed with MiXCR and VDJtools. To correct CD4 versus CD8 sorting errors, sequences present in both subsets at a frequency ratio below 5:1 were removed. CDR3 nucleotide sequences shared between donor and recipient were removed because the origin of such sequences could not be assigned. Alloreactive clones required at least 2-fold expansion over unstimulated cells and minimum CFSE-low frequency of 0.002% (template counts) or 0.001% (read counts). Mappable clones were those detected in sequenced pre-transplant spleen, lymph node, or MLR CFSE-low populations of the donor or recipient. Cumulative frequency of alloreactive clones was calculated as a percentage of all sequences weighted by copy number. TCRdb limited this immuneACCESS table to in-frame rearrangements with V and J called. A share of clones is missing; checked studies link under half to unresolved V genes, and the rest is unexplained. The V and J calls and the clone size are those of that table, but D and trimming were determined from the DNA. Present in this sample are 14,000 or so clones, 30% to 40% of which were seen just once. The biggest ten clones account for about 16% of the sample.

The germline V and J ends show losses of 2 bases and 0 bases respectively, and no gene match explains 4 bases of the junction. Its CDR3 holds 17 amino acids, cysteine through phenylalanine. This entry keeps only the CDR3 DNA: 51 bases, framed from base 1. From a lookup of the germline V gene, CDR1 and CDR2 are SGHVS and FNYEAQ. As to this clone: No much larger clonotype is one base removed from it; base qualities were not supplied.

The time point label for this specimen denotes: cells obtained before transplantation from donor or recipient. In mixed lymphocyte reactions, some 200,000 CFSE-labeled pre-transplant responders were plated with some 200,000 irradiated violet-dye-labeled stimulators and cultured for around 6 days. Proliferating CD3+CD4+CFSE-low and CD3+CD8+CFSE-low responder cells were FACS-sorted on a BD Influx sorter after the mixed lymphocyte reaction. On the study overall, not on this receptor specifically: Early after transplant, peak levels of circulating GvH clones were found to be associated with declines in HvG clones. High GvH to HvG T cell clonal ratios were observed in the allografts of patients with donor T cell macrochimerism. The relatively low number and heterogeneity of intestinal transplant patients limited the conclusions. GvH clones were detected in recipient bone marrow, and some of these GvH clones were observed earlier in ileal mucosa or blood, consistent with an intestinal mucosal origin.

The chain was built from TRBV7-6 and TRBJ2-2; the junction holds 9 bases that match TRBD2. The material was alloreactive CD8+ T cells from a mixed lymphocyte reaction culture, obtained before intestinal transplant. The cell subset or site label of this sample denotes: CFSE-low proliferating T cells sorted from roughly 6-day pre-transplant mixed lymphocyte reaction (GvH or HvG direction). This clonotype originated in a human patient who received an intestinal transplant. The DNA sequence is as follows: TGTGCCAGCAGCTTACCGGCTAGCGGGGCGAACACCGGGGAGCTGTTTTTT. Its product reads: CASSLPASGANTGELFF.